Listed below are T cell receptor beta chains from one sample, sequenced in a study of immune cell composition in non-small cell lung cancer. Sequencing used immunoSEQ multiplex PCR; TCRdb keeps in-frame clones, though not all of them. The sample shows roughly 14,000 clones, over 75% of them seen only once. The specimen sequenced was lung tumor tissue. The receptors come from a human donor with non-small cell lung cancer. The conserved cysteine and the conserved F or W are not part of the CDR3 here.

J,V,CDR3
TRBJ2-3,TRBV6-4,ASKGRNTDTQY
TRBJ1-1,TRBV19,ASSLSTTGKNTEAF
TRBJ2-3,TRBV7-2,ASSLLAGGPLDTQY
TRBJ2-1,TRBV7-3,ASSLTATSGVYNEQF
TRBJ2-1,TRBV5-1,ASSPSTENEQF
TRBJ2-7,TRBV5-1,ASSLLNPGQPYEQY
TRBJ1-2,TRBV7-9,ASSLLGPQGFGYT
TRBJ2-3,TRBV27,ASSNPGPTDTQY
TRBJ1-2,TRBV2,ASSEVLLGGYT
TRBJ2-1,TRBV28,ASSSSGPLGDEQF
TRBJ2-4,TRBV19,ASSSGRKNIQY
TRBJ2-7,TRBV6-5,ASSYVAGVSEQY
TRBJ1-2,TRBV14,ASSQAPGKGQGSGYT
TRBJ2-2,TRBV28,ASRTSGRAGELF
TRBJ2-1,TRBV9,ASSVGEPEYEQF
TRBJ2-2,TRBV7-2,ASSGTSGRTGELF
TRBJ2-1,TRBV11-3,ASSSPSNEQF
TRBJ1-2,TRBV10-3,AISEGVANYGYT
TRBJ2-7,TRBV9,ASSPQAGDYEQY
TRBJ2-1,TRBV19,ASSPMVYNEQF
TRBJ2-7,TRBV11-2,ASSLGRGALFYEQY
TRBJ2-7,TRBV11-2,ASSLRTSGYEQY
TRBJ2-2,TRBV15,ATSRDWSQGKASGELF